This entry describes one TCR beta chain. Its antigen is not known. Expansion of antigen-specific CD4+ T cells with viral peptide pools was carried out by the ViraFEST assay before sequencing. Isolation of CD4+ T cells took place after about 10 days of culture. According to the study, vaccine recipients showed no prior SARS-CoV-2 infection and negative nucleocapsid antibodies. Wells each received 2 million to 2.5 million PBMC, cultured with approximately 10 IU/ml IL-2 and about 9 ug/ml peptides. The entry originates in a study of vaccination effects on CD4 cells after COVID-19. TCRdb's table, derived via immunoSEQ multiplex PCR, lists solely in-frame clones and lacks some. The sample has around 60,000 clones, roughly three quarters seen once. The TCR sequence derives from a human donor who received a COVID-19 vaccine. The sample was CD4+ T cells from PBMCs cultured with HCoV-NL63 spike peptides, taken before COVID-19 vaccination.

The CDR3, as DNA: TGTGCCAGCAGCCCAGGACTAGCCCGCAATGAGCAGTTCTTC. Amino acids: CASSPGLARNEQFF. This chain joins TRBV9 and TRBJ2-1; 8 nucleotides align to TRBD2. The CDR3 has 14 residues. Looked up from germline, CDR1 is SGDLS and CDR2 is YYNGEE. V lost 4 bases to trimming and J lost 6 bases; unmatched junction nucleotides: 6.